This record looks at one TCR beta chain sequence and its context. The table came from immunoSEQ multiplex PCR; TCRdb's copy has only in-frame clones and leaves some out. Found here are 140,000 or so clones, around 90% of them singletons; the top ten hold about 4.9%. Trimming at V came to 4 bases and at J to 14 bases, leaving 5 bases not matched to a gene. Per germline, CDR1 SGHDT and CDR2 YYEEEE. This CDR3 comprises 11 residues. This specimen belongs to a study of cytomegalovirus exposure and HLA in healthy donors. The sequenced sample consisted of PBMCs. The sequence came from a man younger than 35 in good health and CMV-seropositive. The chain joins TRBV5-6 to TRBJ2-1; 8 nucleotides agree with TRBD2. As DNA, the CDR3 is TGTGCCAGCAGCCAAGGGACTAGTGAGTTCTTC. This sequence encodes CASSQGTSEFF.